One and the same sample provided the 20 T cell receptor beta chains below, sequenced in a study of blood T cell repertoires in COVID-19. Clones were sequenced by immunoSEQ multiplex PCR, and TCRdb holds only the in-frame ones, with some missing. The sample lists 120,000 or so clones, 65% to 85% occurring once. The sequenced sample was peripheral blood. These receptors all stem from a man between 65 and 80 years old with acute or convalescent COVID-19.

The rearrangement joins TRBV2 to TRBJ2-5; 9 nucleotides align to TRBD2. The CDR3 has 15 residues. From germline, CDR1 is SNHLY and CDR2 FYNNEI. Trimming removed 7 bases from V and 3 bases from J; junction bases left unmatched: 9. CDR3 loop: CASTRSGGVEETQYF. Here the CDR3 DNA reads TGTGCCAGCACCCGTAGCGGGGGCGTAGAAGAGACCCAGTACTTC.

The genes are TRBV20-1 and TRBJ1-1, with D perhaps TRBD1 (6 bases). This CDR3 has 11 amino acids. CDR1 is DFQATT and CDR2 is SNEGSKA in the germline V gene (reference sequence). V shed 3 bases and J shed 8 bases, with 10 bases lying between them. This CDR3 reads CSASRTVEAFF. Here the CDR3 DNA reads TGCAGTGCTAGTCGGACAGTCGAAGCTTTCTTT.

This chain uses TRBV5-1 with TRBJ2-1; D gene ambiguous. CDR3 size: 15 residues. The germline gives CDR1 SGHRS, CDR2 YFSETQ. V gave up 4 bases and J gave up 6 bases, with 17 bases separating them. Here the CDR3 DNA reads TGCGCCAGCAGCGCTGATCCTAGTGCCCTCAATGAGCAGTTCTTC. Translating it yields CASSADPSALNEQFF.

A single count supports this clone. CDR3 in DNA: TGTGCCAGCAGCGCCGGACAGGCCAGCGATTCCCTCCACTTT. This translates into CASSAGQASDSLHF. The rearrangement uses TRBV28 and TRBJ1-6; 7 positions agree with TRBD1. The CDR3 loop spans 14 amino acids. V trimming: 6 bases; J trimming: 14 bases; junction bases outside the gene matches: 13. Per the germline V gene, CDR1 is MDHEN and CDR2 is SYDVKM.

The J gene is TRBJ2-1, the V gene TRBV7-9; TRBD2 matches 9 bases. Germline trimming cut 3 bases from V and 0 bases from J; bases unmatched to any gene: 9. Germline-derived CDR1 and CDR2 are SEHNR and FQNEAQ (reference sequence). The CDR3 consists of 18 residues. In DNA, the CDR3 is TGTGCCAGCAGCTTCGGACTAACTAGCGGGTCCTCCTACAATGAGCAGTTCTTC. Translating gives CASSFGLTSGSSYNEQFF.

The rearrangement uses TRBV27 and TRBJ2-2; TRBD1 matches at 8 bases. Germline CDR1 reads MNHEY; CDR2 reads SMNVEV (reference sequence). V lost 1 base, J lost 1 base, and 11 bases stayed unmatched. The CDR3 contains 19 residues. The CDR3 region has the DNA TGTGCCAGCAGTTTATTCCCCCCCTTCGGGACAGGGAACACCGGGGAGCTGTTTTTT. Protein sequence: CASSLFPPFGTGNTGELFF.

The chain recombines TRBV28 with TRBJ1-3; 9 bases are a match to TRBD1. The germline V gene encodes CDR1 MDHEN and CDR2 SYDVKM. Trimming at V came to 1 base and at J to 4 bases, leaving 5 bases not matched to a gene. The CDR3 spans 16 residues. CDR3 sequence (DNA): TGTGCCAGCAGTTTATTCGGACAGGGGTCAGGAAACACCATATATTTT. It specifies CASSLFGQGSGNTIYF.

J is TRBJ1-3 and V is TRBV30; D is perhaps TRBD1 (5 bases). The CDR3 totals 16 residues. The germline V and J ends were trimmed by 0 bases and 1 base, with 13 bases remaining between them. CDR1 is GTSNPN and CDR2 is SVGIG in the germline V gene (reference sequence). The CDR3 is CAWSVWGDASGNTIYF. Written as DNA, the CDR3 is TGTGCCTGGAGTGTATGGGGGGATGCATCTGGAAACACCATATATTTT.

The gene calls are TRBV18 and TRBJ1-4; a weak D match, TRBD1 (6 bases). CDR3 size: 13 residues. The V end was cut by 3 bases, the J end by 7 bases, with 9 bases between. Germline CDR1 KGHSH, CDR2 LQKENI. DNA for the CDR3: TGTGCCAGCTCACCCAGGGACACTGAAAAACTGTTTTTT. Amino acids: CASSPRDTEKLFF. Combining the CDR3 with reference TRBV18 and TRBJ1-4 gives the whole variable domain NAGVMQNPRHLVRRRGQEARLRCSPMKGHSHVYWYRQLPEEGLKFMVYLQKENIIDESGMPKERFSAEFPKEGPSILRIQQVVRGDSAAYFCASSPRDTEKLFFGSGTQLSVL.

This clone was seen once. The gene calls are TRBV7-3 and TRBJ1-2; the match to TRBD1 covers 7 bases. The CDR3 extends over 13 amino acids. Trimming at V came to 4 bases and at J to 6 bases, leaving 5 bases not matched to a gene. CDR1 and CDR2 (germline): SGHTA, FQGTGA. CDR3 sequence: CASSSTGRDGYTF. The CDR3 nucleotides read TGTGCCAGCAGCTCGACAGGGCGGGATGGCTACACCTTC.

The J gene is TRBJ1-2, the V gene TRBV3-1 (or the pseudogene TRBV3-2), with D possibly being TRBD1 (6 bases). Germline lookup yields CDR1 LGHDT and CDR2 YNNKEL (reference sequence). The germline V and J ends were trimmed by 3 bases and 4 bases, with 21 bases remaining between them. The CDR3 runs 17 residues. This CDR3 is CASSQLARGGAGYGYTF. CDR3 sequence (DNA): TGTGCCAGCAGCCAGCTCGCGAGGGGGGGCGCAGGCTATGGCTACACCTTC.

V is TRBV5-1 and J is TRBJ1-1; 9 positions agree with TRBD1. The CDR3 runs 15 residues. Germline lookup yields CDR1 SGHRS and CDR2 YFSETQ. V shed 3 bases, J shed 5 bases, and the junction held 8 bases outside the gene matches. CDR3 protein: CASSWGTGGGTEAFF. The CDR3 DNA reads as TGCGCCAGCAGCTGGGGTACAGGGGGCGGGACTGAAGCTTTCTTT.

This clone was recorded only once. The rearrangement uses TRBV2 and TRBJ1-2, with 8 bases lining up with TRBD1. The CDR3 loop spans 13 amino acids. The germline gives CDR1 SNHLY, CDR2 FYNNEI. V lost 8 bases to trimming and J lost 8 bases; unmatched junction nucleotides: 10. CDR3 residues: CASADPRDRGYTF. CDR3 DNA sequence: TGTGCCAGCGCCGACCCCCGGGACAGGGGCTACACCTTC.

The rearrangement uses TRBV6-6 and TRBJ1-1; 9 nucleotides align to TRBD1. The CDR3 runs to 15 residues. With V trimmed by 5 bases and J by 6 bases, 10 bases remained unmatched. CDR1 is MNHNY and CDR2 is SVGAGI in the germline V gene (reference sequence). The CDR3 spells CASSVPGQGLPEAFF. The DNA for the CDR3 is TGTGCCAGCAGTGTCCCCGGACAGGGGTTACCTGAAGCTTTCTTT.

The chain has TRBV7-9 and TRBJ2-2; 7 nucleotides line up with TRBD1. The V gene's germline CDR1 is SEHNR and CDR2 FQNEAQ (reference sequence). V lost 5 bases to trimming and J lost 2 bases; unmatched junction nucleotides: 11. This CDR3 has 17 amino acids. CDR3 nucleotide sequence: TGTGCCAGCAGCCTGCCCCCGGGACAGCCAAACACCGGGGAGCTGTTTTTT. This encodes CASSLPPGQPNTGELFF.

This chain joins TRBV5-1 and TRBJ2-5; TRBD2 agrees at 10 bases. CDR3 length: 15 residues. Germline CDR1 reads SGHRS; CDR2 reads YFSETQ. After removal of 0 bases from V and 6 bases from J, the junction contained 5 bases not matched to a gene. The CDR3 nucleotides are TGCGCCAGCAGCTTGGACAGCGGGGGGGCTAAGACCCAGTACTTC. Translation gives CASSLDSGGAKTQYF.

Turning to this clone: A junction boundary mismatches the germline segment, possibly from a read error. The V call is TRBV7-7, the J call TRBJ2-5, with D possibly TRBD2 on 5 matching bases. Germline V lookup: CDR1 SSHAT, CDR2 FNYEAQ (reference sequence). CDR3 length: 16 amino acids. The CDR3 spells CASSLTSGSVSETQYF. The CDR3 DNA follows: TGTGCTAGCAGCTTAACGTCGGGTAGCGTCTCGGAGACCCAGTACTTC.

This clone showed up just a few times. The J gene is TRBJ1-2, the V gene TRBV5-1, with D tentatively TRBD1 (6 bases). This CDR3 is built from 13 residues. Germline V gene data show CDR1 as SGHRS and CDR2 as YFSETQ. V was clipped by 3 bases and J by 12 bases, with 18 bases between them. The CDR3 loop reads CASSSATGLNHTF. The CDR3 DNA follows: TGCGCCAGCAGCTCCGCCACAGGGTTGAACCACACCTTC.

This chain's CDR3 is CASSFYLFRQGTYEQYF. CDR3 nucleotides: TGTGCCAGCAGTTTCTACCTCTTCAGACAGGGCACCTACGAGCAGTACTTC. This sequence joins TRBV28 and TRBJ2-7; 7 bases are a match to TRBD1. The germline gives CDR1 MDHEN, CDR2 SYDVKM. With V trimmed by 3 bases and J by 2 bases, 13 bases remained unmatched. This CDR3 has 17 amino acids.

This sequence joins TRBV10-3 and TRBJ2-5; D not resolved. V lost 0 bases to trimming and J lost 5 bases, with 10 bases between them. CDR3 length: 14 amino acids. Germline CDR1 and CDR2: ENHRY and SYGVKD. CDR3: CAISESAASETQYF. The CDR3 DNA reads TGTGCCATCAGTGAGTCTGCAGCGTCCGAGACCCAGTACTTC.